This TCR beta chain was observed in a study of early T cells in non-severe SARS-CoV-2 infection. Study in general: Alpha and beta chains were unpaired, from unsorted whole-blood bulk RNA.

A note on this clonotype: What it binds is not known.

The CDR3 contains 15 residues. V lost 8 bases, J lost 8 bases, and 13 bases stayed unmatched. CDR1 and CDR2 from the germline V gene are MNHEY and SVGAGI. The library protocol tagged individual cDNA molecules with unique molecular identifiers. TCRdb re-called the 5' RACE reads through MiXCR, storing one row per CDR3 protein. The data contain about 60,000 distinct CDR3 sequences, about 5.6% of them singletons. Whole-study results and caveats: VDJdb matching skewed toward anti-spike CD8 responses, missing private and CD4 specificities.

Sequenced material: whole blood. The V call is TRBV6-5, the J call TRBJ1-4; 8 bases map to TRBD1. This receptor was taken from an adult who was a healthcare worker with PCR-confirmed SARS-CoV-2 infection or an uninfected control (not recorded which). The CDR3 DNA sequence: TGTGCCAGCGGCGAGACAGGGGCCCGGGGCGAAAAACTGTTTTTT. Encoded protein: CASGETGARGEKLFF.